This T cell receptor (beta chain) was identified during a study of cytomegalovirus exposure and HLA in healthy donors. Study as a whole: HLA-typed donors were the source of about 85 million unique TCRs, which an early data release held. Findings of the study overall: In a later analysis, DRB1 alleles had the most associated TCRs; HLA-C alleles the fewest.

PCR involved 60 Vbeta and 13 Jbeta primers. Here immunoSEQ multiplex PCR was the method, and the copy in TCRdb shows in-frame clones only, minus some. The sample includes nearly 110,000 clones, 74% of them seen just once. As concerns this clone: Antigen unknown.

All the people who gave samples were healthy bone marrow donors. The source is a middle-aged woman in good health and CMV-seropositive. Sequencing used PBMCs.

The CDR3 DNA reads TGTGCCAGCAGACAGGGGCTGACTAACTATGGCTACACCTTC. Residues: CASRQGLTNYGYTF. The chain links TRBV6-5 to TRBJ1-2; 7 positions agree with TRBD1. With V trimmed by 6 bases and J by 0 bases, 4 bases remained unmatched. The CDR3 is 14 amino acids. CDR1 and CDR2 (germline): MNHEY, SVGAGI.